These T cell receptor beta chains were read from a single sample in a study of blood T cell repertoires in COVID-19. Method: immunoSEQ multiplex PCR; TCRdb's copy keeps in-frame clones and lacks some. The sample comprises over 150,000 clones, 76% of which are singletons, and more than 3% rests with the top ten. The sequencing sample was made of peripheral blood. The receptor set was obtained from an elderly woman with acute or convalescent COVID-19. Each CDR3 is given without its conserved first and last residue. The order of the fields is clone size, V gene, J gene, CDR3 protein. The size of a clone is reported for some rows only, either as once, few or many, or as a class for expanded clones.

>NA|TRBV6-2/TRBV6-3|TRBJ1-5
ASSLAGTGVQPQH
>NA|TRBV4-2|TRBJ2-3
ASSQSASGMDTQY
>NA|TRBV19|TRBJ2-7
ASSIGRDKPYEQY
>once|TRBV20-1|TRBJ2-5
SAQGRGTQY
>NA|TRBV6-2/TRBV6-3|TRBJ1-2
ASSYLGGQGSPLYGYT
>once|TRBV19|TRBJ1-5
ASSHTWGDRDSNQPQH
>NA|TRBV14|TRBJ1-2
ASSQGQEIYGYT
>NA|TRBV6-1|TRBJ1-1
ASSDSGLSMNTEAF
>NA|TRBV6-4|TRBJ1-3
ASSDAQNSGNTIY
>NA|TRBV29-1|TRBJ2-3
SVEEGTGQARDTQY
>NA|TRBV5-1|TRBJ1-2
ASSSRQGGYGYT
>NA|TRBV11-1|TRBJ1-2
ASSIQGTYNGYT
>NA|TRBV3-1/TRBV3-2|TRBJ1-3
ASSHQSGNTIY
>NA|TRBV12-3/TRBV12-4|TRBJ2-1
ASSLADLVQF
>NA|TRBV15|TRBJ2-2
ATSRDPASGDPGELF
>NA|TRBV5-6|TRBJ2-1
ASSSLTSGGRGEQF
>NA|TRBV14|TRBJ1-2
ASSQSRGNRGSYGYT
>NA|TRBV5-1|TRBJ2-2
ASSLLPGVVAGELF
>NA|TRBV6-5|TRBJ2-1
ASSYHLGEQF
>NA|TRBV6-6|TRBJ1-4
ASRSGPGKEKLF
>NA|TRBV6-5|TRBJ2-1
ASSRGREDNEQF
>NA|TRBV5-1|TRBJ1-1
ASSLQGVDTEAF
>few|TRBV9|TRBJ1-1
ASSRPGGMNTEAF
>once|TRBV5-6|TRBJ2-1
ASSLVQPPFNEQF
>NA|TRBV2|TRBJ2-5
ASSEGQPYQETQY
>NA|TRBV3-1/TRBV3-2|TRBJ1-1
ASSHSNTEAF